One sample yielded the 20 T cell receptor beta chains listed below, sequenced in a study of CD8+ T cells in alopecia areata. Sequencing templates came from extracted RNA that was reverse transcribed into cDNA. The repertoire was sequenced with immunoSEQ multiplex PCR; TCRdb's copy has only in-frame clones and lacks some. The table shows some 150,000 clones, with roughly 70% occurring only once. The sample in question was CD8+ T cells sorted from blood, obtained at week 0. These receptors originate from a human donor with alopecia areata.

This sequence joins TRBV9 and TRBJ2-3, with 13 bases identical to TRBD2. The CDR3 runs 15 residues. The germline V gene encodes CDR1 SGDLS and CDR2 YYNGEE. V dropped 2 bases and J dropped 4; count of bases not matched to a gene: 1. The CDR3 region has the DNA TGTGCCAGCAGCGTGGGACTAGCGGGGTCAGATACGCAGTATTTT. Its protein is CASSVGLAGSDTQYF. Drawing the rest from reference TRBV9 and TRBJ2-3, the complete variable domain is DSGVTQTPKHLITATGQRVTLRCSPRSGDLSVYWYQQSLDQGLQFLIQYYNGEERAKGNILERFSAQQFPDLHSELNLSSLELGDSALYFCASSVGLAGSDTQYFGPGTRLTVL.

V usage is TRBV29-1 and J usage is TRBJ2-7; perhaps TRBD1 as D (6 bases). Deletions cut 0 bases from V and 7 bases from J, with 16 bases between. The CDR3 is made up of 14 amino acids. Looked up from germline, CDR1 is SQVTM and CDR2 is ANQGSEA. The CDR3 nucleotides read TGCAGCGTTGAAGAAAAGGACAGATCGGGTGAGCAGTACTTC. Its translation is CSVEEKDRSGEQYF.

The V and J genes are TRBV7-9 and TRBJ1-5, with unresolved D. V lost 0 bases and J lost 5, with 17 bases in between. This CDR3 comprises 17 residues. Per germline, CDR1 SEHNR and CDR2 FQNEAQ (reference sequence). The CDR3 reads CASSLAMRHGQHQPQHF. For the CDR3, the DNA is TGTGCCAGCAGCTTAGCGATGAGGCATGGGCAGCATCAGCCCCAGCATTTT.

DNA for the CDR3: TGTGCCTGGGGAGACGGTCGATATGGCTACACCTTC. Its protein is CAWGDGRYGYTF. The chain recombines TRBV30 with TRBJ1-2; D is uncertain. This CDR3 spans 12 amino acids. V dropped 5 bases and J dropped 5 bases, with 12 bases sitting between them. Germline V gene sequence: CDR1 GTSNPN, CDR2 SVGIG (reference sequence).

The chain couples TRBV30 to TRBJ2-2; D may be TRBD1 (5 bases). The ends were cut back, 4 bases at V and 6 bases at J, with 18 bases in the middle. CDR1 is GTSNPN and CDR2 is SVGIG in the germline V gene (reference sequence). CDR3 length equals 15 residues. The DNA of the CDR3 is TGTGCCTGGACAGCATCCAGGGCGGTGTCCGGGGAGCTGTTTTTT. Protein sequence: CAWTASRAVSGELFF.

The V and J genes are TRBV7-8 and TRBJ2-3, with D possibly being TRBD1 or TRBD2 (5 bases each). Trimming stripped 0 bases from V and 1 base from J, with 5 bases between. This CDR3 spans 14 amino acids. Germline CDR1 is SGHVS and CDR2 is FQNEAQ. This chain's CDR3 is CASSLAGGTDTQYF. The CDR3 DNA reads as TGTGCCAGCAGCTTAGCGGGGGGCACAGATACGCAGTATTTT. Using reference TRBV7-8 and TRBJ2-3 for the parts outside the CDR3, the full variable domain is GAGVSQSPRYKVAKRGQDVALRCDPISGHVSLFWYQQALGQGPEFLTYFQNEAQLDKSGLPSDRFFAERPEGSVSTLKIQRTQQEDSAVYLCASSLAGGTDTQYFGPGTRLTVL.

The DNA for the CDR3 is TGCAGCAGCTACAGCCCACTGGCGACTAACTATGGCTACACCTTC. It encodes CSSYSPLATNYGYTF. The J gene is TRBJ1-2, the V gene TRBV29-1; D remains unclear. CDR1 is SQVTM and CDR2 is ANQGSEA in the germline V gene. The CDR3 extends over 15 amino acids. Trimming removed 8 bases at V and 0 bases at J, with 19 bases between.

The chain links TRBV30 to TRBJ2-3; D tentatively reads TRBD1 or TRBD2 (5 bases each). V was trimmed by 0 bases and J by 0 bases, leaving 10 bases between them. This CDR3 contains 15 residues. Germline loops: CDR1 GTSNPN, CDR2 SVGIG (reference sequence). The CDR3 reads CAWSVGASSTDTQYF. The CDR3 coding sequence is TGTGCCTGGAGTGTCGGGGCGTCCAGCACAGATACGCAGTATTTT.

The table lists this clone with a count of one. Other nucleotide sequences in the sample specify the same CDR3. This sequence joins TRBV30 and TRBJ1-2; 7 bases fit TRBD1. This CDR3 has 11 amino acids. The germline CDR1 and CDR2 sequences are GTSNPN and SVGIG (reference sequence). V was pared by 4 bases and J by 4 bases, with 0 bases of the junction left unmatched. The CDR3 spells CAWTGGYGYTF. DNA of the CDR3: TGTGCCTGGACAGGGGGCTATGGCTACACCTTC.

The chain uses TRBV5-6 and TRBJ1-6; no firm D call. Germline-derived CDR1 and CDR2 are SGHDT and YYEEEE. V was cut by 4 bases and J by 7 bases, with 9 bases left in between. CDR3 length: 13 residues. The CDR3 DNA reads as TGTGCCAGCAGCCCCGGGCGGAATTCACCCCTCCACTTT. It yields the protein CASSPGRNSPLHF.

This clone was counted once. CDR3 coding DNA: TGTGCCAGCAGCCTGGGCCAGGGGAGGGAGCAGTACTTC. This codes for CASSLGQGREQYF. The chain combines TRBV5-6 with TRBJ2-7; D is tentatively TRBD1 or TRBD2 (6 bases each). The V gene lost 4 bases and the J gene lost 7 bases, with 15 bases spanning the gap. This CDR3 has 13 residues. The germline V gene encodes CDR1 SGHDT and CDR2 YYEEEE.

The V call is TRBV7-9, the J call TRBJ2-2; maybe TRBD2 (5 bases). Germline assignment: CDR1 SEHNR and CDR2 FQNEAQ (reference sequence). The CDR3 extends over 13 amino acids. Between the trimmed V and J ends, which lost 11 bases and 4 bases, there was a span of 14 bases. In DNA form, the CDR3 reads TGTGCCGACGAGGACGGACTCACCGGGGAGCTGTTTTTT. Residues: CADEDGLTGELFF. The full variable domain, rest sourced from reference TRBV7-9 and TRBJ2-2, is DTGVSQNPRHKITKRGQNVTFRCDPISEHNRLYWYRQTLGQGPEFLTYFQNEAQLEKSRLLSDRFSAERPKGSFSTLEIQRTEQGDSAMYLCADEDGLTGELFFGEGSRLTVL.

The CDR3 bases are TGTGCCAGCACCGGAGGGGGCCATGGGACCCAGTACTTC. This gives the protein CASTGGGHGTQYF. This chain joins TRBV13 and TRBJ2-5; a weak D match, TRBD1 (7 bases). Trimming shortened V by 7 bases and J by 7 bases, and 16 bases separated the two germline ends. The CDR3 sequence is 13 residues long. Germline V gene lookup returns CDR1 PRHDT and CDR2 FYEKMQ (reference sequence).

There are a few counts of this clone. The rearrangement joins TRBV5-1 to TRBJ2-7, with D hard to call. The CDR3 totals 14 residues. Trimming took 8 bases from V and 2 from J, leaving 17 bases between them. Germline CDR1 reads SGHRS; CDR2 reads YFSETQ. The CDR3 DNA sequence: TGCGCCAGTGGCCGGACCCATGCTCCCTACGAGCAGTACTTC. As protein: CASGRTHAPYEQYF.

There are a few counts of this clone. This rearrangement joins TRBV29-1 to TRBJ2-3, with 7 bases matching TRBD1. Germline V gene lookup returns CDR1 SQVTM and CDR2 ANQGSEA. This CDR3 has 15 amino acids. J lost 4 bases, V lost 6 bases, and 13 bases had no gene match. The CDR3, as DNA: TGCAGCGTACCCGGTAAAGGGACAGTCGCAGATACGCAGTATTTT. Its protein product is CSVPGKGTVADTQYF.

The J gene is TRBJ2-3, the V gene TRBV14; 7 nucleotides line up with TRBD1. Germline-derived CDR1 and CDR2 are SGHDN and FVKESK. The length of the CDR3 is 15 residues. Trimming at V came to 2 bases and at J to 3 bases, leaving 5 bases not matched to a gene. CDR3 protein: CASSQTRDSTDTQYF. CDR3 bases: TGTGCCAGCAGCCAAACCCGGGACAGTACAGATACGCAGTATTTT.

This clone has a handful of counts. The chain couples TRBV9 to TRBJ1-1; a weak D match, TRBD1 (5 bases). Trimming pared 4 bases from V and 3 bases from J, leaving 13 bases between. CDR3 length: 14 amino acids. The germline gives CDR1 SGDLS, CDR2 YYNGEE. The DNA for the CDR3 is TGTGCCAGCAGCCCAAGGGACGGGTACACTGAAGCTTTCTTT. Translation: CASSPRDGYTEAFF.

This chain joins TRBV10-3 and TRBJ1-5, with TRBD1 matching 9 bases. The trim removed 4 bases at V and 4 bases at J, leaving 2 bases unmatched. The CDR3 runs to 14 residues. Germline loops: CDR1 ENHRY, CDR2 SYGVKD. In DNA form, the CDR3 reads TGTGCCATCAGTGGGGGACAGGGTAATCAGCCCCAGCATTTT. This encodes CAISGGQGNQPQHF.

The chain is built from TRBV6-5 and TRBJ1-2; D ambiguous. The germline CDR1 and CDR2 sequences are MNHEY and SVGAGI. The CDR3 spans 13 residues. Trimming removed 6 bases at V and 4 bases at J, with 12 bases between. The CDR3 bases are TGTGCCAGCAGCCAACCCGGGGTCTATGGCTACACCTTC. The encoded protein is CASSQPGVYGYTF.

V and J are TRBV7-2 and TRBJ2-7; 7 bases line up with TRBD1. The CDR3 is 16 amino acids. Looked up from germline, CDR1 is SGHTA and CDR2 is FQGNSA. After removal of 3 bases from V and 2 bases from J, the junction contained 10 bases not matched to a gene. CDR3 region: CASSLIPWGQPYEQYF. CDR3 bases: TGTGCCAGCAGCTTGATTCCTTGGGGACAGCCCTACGAGCAGTACTTC. Supplemented by reference TRBV7-2 and TRBJ2-7, the full variable domain reads GAGVSQSPSNKVTEKGKDVELRCDPISGHTALYWYRQSLGQGLEFLIYFQGNSAPDKSGLPSDRFSAERTGGSVSTLTIQRTQQEDSAVYLCASSLIPWGQPYEQYFGPGTRLTVT.